The 8 T cell receptor beta chains in this list originate from one sample, sequenced in a study of OX40 agonist ivuxolimab in advanced cancers. This table comes from immunoSEQ multiplex PCR, and its TCRdb copy is limited to in-frame clones, with some not included. The profile shows some 60,000 clones, 90% to 95% of them singletons. The sequencing here drew on CD4+ or CD8+ T cells sorted from blood, taken in a trial of the OX40 agonist ivuxolimab. These receptors all stem from an adult with an advanced solid tumor such as melanoma, head and neck, liver or kidney cancer.

V usage is TRBV4-3 and J usage is TRBJ2-3, with D perhaps matching TRBD2 (5 bases). From germline, CDR1 is LGHNA and CDR2 YSLEER. This CDR3 has 17 amino acids. V shed 0 bases and J shed 0 bases, with 13 bases lying between them. CDR3: CASSQEVAGTSTDTQYF. CDR3 coding DNA: TGCGCCAGCAGCCAAGAGGTGGCGGGCACTAGCACAGATACGCAGTATTTT.

This chain uses TRBV27 with TRBJ2-7; possibly TRBD1 for D (6 bases). From germline, CDR1 is MNHEY and CDR2 SMNVEV (reference sequence). CDR3 length: 14 amino acids. V shed 3 bases and J shed 2 bases, with 11 bases lying between them. CDR3 amino acids: CASSFGQRPYEQYF. The CDR3 nucleotides are TGTGCCAGCAGTTTCGGACAGCGCCCCTACGAGCAGTACTTC.

The chain links TRBV19 to TRBJ1-5; D may be TRBD1 (6 bases). Germline CDR1 is LNHDA and CDR2 is SQIVND (reference sequence). The V end lost 2 bases, the J end lost 4 bases, and 9 bases lay between the germline ends. CDR3 length: 14 amino acids. CDR3 DNA sequence: TGTGCCAGTAGTATACAGGGGAGGAATCAGCCCCAGCATTTT. It codes for CASSIQGRNQPQHF. Filled out from reference TRBV19 and TRBJ1-5, the complete variable domain reads DGGITQSPKYLFRKEGQNVTLSCEQNLNHDAMYWYRQDPGQGLRLIYYSQIVNDFQKGDIAEGYSVSREKKESFPLTVTSAQKNPTAFYLCASSIQGRNQPQHFGDGTRLSIL.

The gene calls are TRBV7-8 and TRBJ2-1; 14 bases agree with TRBD2. V was clipped by 2 bases and J by 8 bases; unmatched bases: 2. The CDR3 totals 15 residues. Germline V gene lookup returns CDR1 SGHVS and CDR2 FQNEAQ. The CDR3 DNA reads as TGTGCCAGCAGCTTAAGACTAGCGGGGGGGGATGAGCAGTTCTTC. Its protein product is CASSLRLAGGDEQFF.

The genes are TRBV13 and TRBJ2-7; 14 bases line up with TRBD2. The CDR3 has 16 residues. V gave up 6 bases and J gave up 7 bases; unmatched junction bases: 11. Germline V lookup: CDR1 PRHDT, CDR2 FYEKMQ (reference sequence). The CDR3 spells CASRYGTSGSQGEQYF. DNA of the CDR3: TGTGCCAGCAGATATGGGACTAGCGGGAGCCAGGGAGAGCAGTACTTC.

The J gene is TRBJ1-6, the V gene TRBV6-1; D uncertain. The V and J ends lost 3 bases and 7 bases respectively, with 10 bases between them. The CDR3 totals 14 residues. Germline V gene sequence: CDR1 MNHNS, CDR2 SASEGT. CDR3 DNA: TGTGCCAGCAGTGATTGGGATCGGAATTCACCCCTCCACTTT. Translating gives CASSDWDRNSPLHF.

V gene TRBV7-2 combines with J gene TRBJ2-3; 8 bases fit TRBD2. Germline CDR1 SGHTA, CDR2 FQGNSA. This CDR3 is 15 amino acids long. Trimming took 1 base from V and 7 from J; bases not matched to a gene: 7. The CDR3 reads CASSLDGLAGNTQYF. CDR3 DNA sequence: TGTGCCAGCAGCTTAGACGGGCTAGCGGGCAATACGCAGTATTTT. The whole variable domain, remainder taken from reference TRBV7-2 and TRBJ2-3, is GAGVSQSPSNKVTEKGKDVELRCDPISGHTALYWYRQSLGQGLEFLIYFQGNSAPDKSGLPSDRFSAERTGGSVSTLTIQRTQQEDSAVYLCASSLDGLAGNTQYFGPGTRLTVL.

The chain carries TRBV9 and TRBJ2-2; D might be TRBD2 (5 bases). Trimming pared 3 bases from V and 5 bases from J, leaving 5 bases between. CDR3 length equals 12 residues. CDR1 and CDR2 (germline): SGDLS, YYNGEE. This CDR3 reads CASSGGTGELFF. The CDR3 DNA is TGTGCCAGCAGCGGAGGGACCGGGGAGCTGTTTTTT.